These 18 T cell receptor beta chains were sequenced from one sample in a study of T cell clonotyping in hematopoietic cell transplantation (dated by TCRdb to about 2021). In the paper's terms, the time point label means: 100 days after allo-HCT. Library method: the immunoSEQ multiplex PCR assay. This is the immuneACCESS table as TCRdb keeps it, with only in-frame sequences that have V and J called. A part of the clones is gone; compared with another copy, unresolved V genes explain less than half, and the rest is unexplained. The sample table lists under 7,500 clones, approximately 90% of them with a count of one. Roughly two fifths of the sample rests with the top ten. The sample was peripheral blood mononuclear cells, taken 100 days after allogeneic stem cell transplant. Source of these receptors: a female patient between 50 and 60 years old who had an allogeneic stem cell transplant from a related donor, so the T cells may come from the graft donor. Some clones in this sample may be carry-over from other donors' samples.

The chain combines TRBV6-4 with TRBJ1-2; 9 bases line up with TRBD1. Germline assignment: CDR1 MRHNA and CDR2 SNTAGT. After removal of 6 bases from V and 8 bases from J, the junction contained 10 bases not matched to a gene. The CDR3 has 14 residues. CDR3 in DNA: TGTGCCAGCAGAAACACAGGGGGCGCGGAGGGCTACACCTTC. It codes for CASRNTGGAEGYTF.

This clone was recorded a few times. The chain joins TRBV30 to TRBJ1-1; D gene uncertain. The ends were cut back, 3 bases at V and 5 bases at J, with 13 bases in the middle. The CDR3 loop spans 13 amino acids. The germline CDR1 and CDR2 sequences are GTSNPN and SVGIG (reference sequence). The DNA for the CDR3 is TGTGCCTGGAGCCGAGCCGTTATGACTGAAGCTTTCTTT. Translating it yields CAWSRAVMTEAFF.

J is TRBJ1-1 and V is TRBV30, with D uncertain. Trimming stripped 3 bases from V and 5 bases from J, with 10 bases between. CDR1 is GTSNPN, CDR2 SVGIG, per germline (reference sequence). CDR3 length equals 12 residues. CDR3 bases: TGTGCCTGGAGCGACGACGGGACTGAAGCTTTCTTT. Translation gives CAWSDDGTEAFF.

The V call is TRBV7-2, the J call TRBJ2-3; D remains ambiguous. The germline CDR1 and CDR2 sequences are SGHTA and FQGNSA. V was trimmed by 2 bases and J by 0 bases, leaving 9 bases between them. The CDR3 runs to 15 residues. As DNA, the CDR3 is TGTGCCAGCAGCTTATACTGGGGTAGCACAGATACGCAGTATTTT. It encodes CASSLYWGSTDTQYF.

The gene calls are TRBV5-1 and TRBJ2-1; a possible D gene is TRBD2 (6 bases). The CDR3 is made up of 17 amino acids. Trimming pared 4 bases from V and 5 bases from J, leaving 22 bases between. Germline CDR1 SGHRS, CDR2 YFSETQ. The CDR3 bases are TGCGCCAGCAGCCCGGTTGAGTGGGGTAGCGGACACAATGAGCAGTTCTTC. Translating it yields CASSPVEWGSGHNEQFF.

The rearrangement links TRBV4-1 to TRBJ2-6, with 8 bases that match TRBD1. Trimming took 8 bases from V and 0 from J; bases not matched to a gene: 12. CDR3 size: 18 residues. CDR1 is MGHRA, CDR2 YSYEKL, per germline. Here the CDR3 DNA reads TGCGCCAGCTCGGGAGAGGGACAGGTATACTCTGGGGCCAACGTCCTGACTTTC. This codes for CASSGEGQVYSGANVLTF.

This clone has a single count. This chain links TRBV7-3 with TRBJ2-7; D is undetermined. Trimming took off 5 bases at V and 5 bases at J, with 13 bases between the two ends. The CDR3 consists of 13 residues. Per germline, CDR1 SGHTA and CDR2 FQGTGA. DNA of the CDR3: TGTGCCAGCAGCCCCGCACTCTCGGACGAGCAGTACTTC. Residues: CASSPALSDEQYF.

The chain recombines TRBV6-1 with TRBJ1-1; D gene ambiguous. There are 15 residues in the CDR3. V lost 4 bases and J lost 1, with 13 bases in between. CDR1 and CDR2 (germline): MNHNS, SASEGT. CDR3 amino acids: CASSGGRVPNTEAFF. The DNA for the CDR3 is TGTGCCAGCAGTGGAGGTAGAGTACCGAACACTGAAGCTTTCTTT.

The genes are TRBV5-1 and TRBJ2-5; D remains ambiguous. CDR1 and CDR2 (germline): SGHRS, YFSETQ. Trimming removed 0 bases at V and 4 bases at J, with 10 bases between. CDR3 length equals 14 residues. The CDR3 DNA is TGCGCCAGCAGCTTGGCCAGTCCCCCAGAGACCCAGTACTTC. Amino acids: CASSLASPPETQYF.

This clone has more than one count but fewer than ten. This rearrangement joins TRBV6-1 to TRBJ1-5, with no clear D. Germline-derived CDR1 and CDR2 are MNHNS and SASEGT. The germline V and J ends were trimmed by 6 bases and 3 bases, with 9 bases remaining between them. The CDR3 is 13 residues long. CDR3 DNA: TGTGCCAGCAGAGGCCCCTCCAATCAGCCCCAGCATTTT. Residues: CASRGPSNQPQHF.

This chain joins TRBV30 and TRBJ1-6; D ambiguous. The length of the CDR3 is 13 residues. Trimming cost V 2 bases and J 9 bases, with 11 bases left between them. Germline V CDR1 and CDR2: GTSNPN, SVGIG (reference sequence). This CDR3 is CAWSLPLGSPLHF. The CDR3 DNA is TGTGCCTGGAGTCTCCCTCTTGGTTCACCCCTCCACTTT.

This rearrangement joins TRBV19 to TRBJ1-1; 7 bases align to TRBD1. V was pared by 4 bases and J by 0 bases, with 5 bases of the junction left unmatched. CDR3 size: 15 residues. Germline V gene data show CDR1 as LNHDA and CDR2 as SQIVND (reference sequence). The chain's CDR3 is CASSNRDSLNTEAFF. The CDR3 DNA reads TGTGCCAGTAGTAACCGGGACAGTTTGAACACTGAAGCTTTCTTT.

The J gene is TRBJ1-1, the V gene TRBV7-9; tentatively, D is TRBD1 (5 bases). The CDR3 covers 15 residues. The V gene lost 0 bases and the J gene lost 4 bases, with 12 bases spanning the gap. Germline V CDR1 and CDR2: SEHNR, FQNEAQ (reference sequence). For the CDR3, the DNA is TGTGCCAGCAGCTTAGCAGGGGTAAGGGGCACTGAAGCTTTCTTT. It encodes CASSLAGVRGTEAFF. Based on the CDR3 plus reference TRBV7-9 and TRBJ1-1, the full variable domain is DTGVSQNPRHKITKRGQNVTFRCDPISEHNRLYWYRQTLGQGPEFLTYFQNEAQLEKSRLLSDRFSAERPKGSFSTLEIQRTEQGDSAMYLCASSLAGVRGTEAFFGQGTRLTVV.

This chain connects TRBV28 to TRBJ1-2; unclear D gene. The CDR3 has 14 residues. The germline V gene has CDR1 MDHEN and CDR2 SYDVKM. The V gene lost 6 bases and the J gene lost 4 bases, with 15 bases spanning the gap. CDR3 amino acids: CASSPTGRIYGYTF. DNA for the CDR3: TGTGCCAGCAGCCCAACCGGACGGATCTATGGCTACACCTTC.

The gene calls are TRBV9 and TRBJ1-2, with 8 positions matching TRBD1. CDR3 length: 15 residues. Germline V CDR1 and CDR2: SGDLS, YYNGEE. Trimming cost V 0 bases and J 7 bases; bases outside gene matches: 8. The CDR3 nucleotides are TGTGCCAGCAGCGTAGAAGGACAGGGACCCGGTGGCTACACCTTC. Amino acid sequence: CASSVEGQGPGGYTF.

The DNA of the CDR3 is TGTGCCAGCAGCCCCTCTGGGGCCAACGTCCTGACTTTC. The encoded protein is CASSPSGANVLTF. The V gene is TRBV11-2, the J gene TRBJ2-6; no clear D. Germline V gene lookup returns CDR1 SGHAT and CDR2 FQNNGV. Trimming took 5 bases from V and 0 from J, leaving 2 bases between them. This CDR3 contains 13 residues.

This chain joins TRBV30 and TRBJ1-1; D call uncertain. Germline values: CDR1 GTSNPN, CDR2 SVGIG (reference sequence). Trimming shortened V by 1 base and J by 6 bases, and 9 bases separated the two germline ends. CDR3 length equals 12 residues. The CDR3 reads CAWSATFAEAFF. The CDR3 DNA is TGTGCCTGGAGTGCTACATTCGCTGAAGCTTTCTTT.

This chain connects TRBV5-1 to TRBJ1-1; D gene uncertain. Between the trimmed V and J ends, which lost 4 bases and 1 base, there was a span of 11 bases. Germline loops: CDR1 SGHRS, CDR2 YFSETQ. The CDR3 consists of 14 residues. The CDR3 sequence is CASSPEMANTEAFF. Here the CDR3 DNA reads TGCGCCAGCAGCCCCGAAATGGCGAACACTGAAGCTTTCTTT.